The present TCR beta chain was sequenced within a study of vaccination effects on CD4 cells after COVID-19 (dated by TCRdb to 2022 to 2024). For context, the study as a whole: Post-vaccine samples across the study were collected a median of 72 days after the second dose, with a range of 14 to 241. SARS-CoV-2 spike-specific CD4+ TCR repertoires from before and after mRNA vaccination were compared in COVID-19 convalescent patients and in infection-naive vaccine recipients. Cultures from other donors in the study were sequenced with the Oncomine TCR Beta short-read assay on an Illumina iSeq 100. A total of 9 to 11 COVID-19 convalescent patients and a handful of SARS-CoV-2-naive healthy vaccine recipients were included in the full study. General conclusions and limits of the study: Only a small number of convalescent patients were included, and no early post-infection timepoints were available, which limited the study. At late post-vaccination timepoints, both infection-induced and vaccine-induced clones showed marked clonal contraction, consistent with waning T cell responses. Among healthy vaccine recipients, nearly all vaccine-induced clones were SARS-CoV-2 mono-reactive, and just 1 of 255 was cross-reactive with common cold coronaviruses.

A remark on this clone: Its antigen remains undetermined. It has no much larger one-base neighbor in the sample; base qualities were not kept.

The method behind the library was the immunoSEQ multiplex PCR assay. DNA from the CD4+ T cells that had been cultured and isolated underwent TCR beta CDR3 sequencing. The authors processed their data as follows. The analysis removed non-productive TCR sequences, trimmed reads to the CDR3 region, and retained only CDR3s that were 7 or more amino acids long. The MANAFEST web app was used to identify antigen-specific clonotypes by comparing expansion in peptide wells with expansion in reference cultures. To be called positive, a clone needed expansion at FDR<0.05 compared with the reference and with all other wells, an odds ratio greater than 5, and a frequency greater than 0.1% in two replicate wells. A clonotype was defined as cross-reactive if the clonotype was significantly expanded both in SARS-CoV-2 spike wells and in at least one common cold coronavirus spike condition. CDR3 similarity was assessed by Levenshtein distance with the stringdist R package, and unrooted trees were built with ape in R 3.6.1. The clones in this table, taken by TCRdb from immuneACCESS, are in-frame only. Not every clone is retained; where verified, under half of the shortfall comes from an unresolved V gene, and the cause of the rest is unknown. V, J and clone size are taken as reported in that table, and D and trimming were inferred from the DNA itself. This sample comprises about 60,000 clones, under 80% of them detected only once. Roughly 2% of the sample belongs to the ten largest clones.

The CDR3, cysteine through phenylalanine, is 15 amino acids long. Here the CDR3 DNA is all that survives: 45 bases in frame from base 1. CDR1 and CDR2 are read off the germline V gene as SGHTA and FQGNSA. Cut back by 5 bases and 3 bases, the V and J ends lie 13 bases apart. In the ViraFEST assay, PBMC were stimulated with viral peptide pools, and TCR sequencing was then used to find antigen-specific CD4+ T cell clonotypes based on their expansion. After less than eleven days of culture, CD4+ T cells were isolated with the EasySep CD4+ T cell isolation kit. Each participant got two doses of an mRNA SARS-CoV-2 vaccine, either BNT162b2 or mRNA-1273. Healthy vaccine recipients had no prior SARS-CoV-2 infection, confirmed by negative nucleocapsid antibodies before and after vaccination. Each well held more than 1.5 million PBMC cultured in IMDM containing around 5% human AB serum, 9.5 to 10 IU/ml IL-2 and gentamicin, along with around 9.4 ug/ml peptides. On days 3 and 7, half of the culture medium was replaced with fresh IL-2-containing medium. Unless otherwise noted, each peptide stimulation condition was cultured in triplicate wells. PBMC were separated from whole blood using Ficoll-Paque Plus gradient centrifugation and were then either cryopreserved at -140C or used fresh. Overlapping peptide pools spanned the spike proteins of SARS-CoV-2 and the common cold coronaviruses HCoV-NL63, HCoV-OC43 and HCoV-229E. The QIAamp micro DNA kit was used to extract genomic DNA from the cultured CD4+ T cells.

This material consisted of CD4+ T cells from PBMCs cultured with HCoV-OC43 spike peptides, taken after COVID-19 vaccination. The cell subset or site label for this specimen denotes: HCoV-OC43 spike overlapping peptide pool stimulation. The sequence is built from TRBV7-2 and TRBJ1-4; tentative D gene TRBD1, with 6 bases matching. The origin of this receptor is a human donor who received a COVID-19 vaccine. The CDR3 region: CASSTPPGANEKLFF. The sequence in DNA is TGTGCCAGCAGCACGCCCCCAGGGGCTAATGAAAAACTGTTTTTT.